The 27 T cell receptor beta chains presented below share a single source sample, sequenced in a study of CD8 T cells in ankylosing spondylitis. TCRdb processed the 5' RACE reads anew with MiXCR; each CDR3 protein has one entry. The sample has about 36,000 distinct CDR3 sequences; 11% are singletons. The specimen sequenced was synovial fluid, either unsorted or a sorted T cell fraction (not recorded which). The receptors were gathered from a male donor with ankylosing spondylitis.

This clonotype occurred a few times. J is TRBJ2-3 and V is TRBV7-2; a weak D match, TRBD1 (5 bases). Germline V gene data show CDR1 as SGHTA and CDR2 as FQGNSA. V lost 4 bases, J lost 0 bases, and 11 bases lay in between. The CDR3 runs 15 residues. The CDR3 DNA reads TGTGCCAGCAGCTCGGACATCTCTAGCACAGATACGCAGTATTTT. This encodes CASSSDISSTDTQYF.

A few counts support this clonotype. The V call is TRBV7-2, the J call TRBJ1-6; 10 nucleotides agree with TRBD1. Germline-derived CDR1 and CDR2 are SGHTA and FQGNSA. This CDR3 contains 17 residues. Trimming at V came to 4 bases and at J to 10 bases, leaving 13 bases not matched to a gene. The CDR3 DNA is TGTGCCAGCAGCTCCTCCTCCGGACAGGGGGGCGGCTCACCCCTCCACTTT. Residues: CASSSSSGQGGGSPLHF.

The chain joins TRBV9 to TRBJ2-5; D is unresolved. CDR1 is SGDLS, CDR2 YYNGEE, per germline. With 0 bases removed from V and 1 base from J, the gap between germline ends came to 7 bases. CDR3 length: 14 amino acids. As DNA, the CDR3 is TGTGCCAGCAGCGTAGGGAACAGCCAAGAGACCCAGTACTTC. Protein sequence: CASSVGNSQETQYF.

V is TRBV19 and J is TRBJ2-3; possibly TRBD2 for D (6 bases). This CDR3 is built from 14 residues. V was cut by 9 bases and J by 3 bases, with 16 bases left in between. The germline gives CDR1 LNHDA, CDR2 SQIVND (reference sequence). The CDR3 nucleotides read TGTGCCAGCGATAGCGGACAAGGAACAGATACGCAGTATTTT. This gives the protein CASDSGQGTDTQYF.

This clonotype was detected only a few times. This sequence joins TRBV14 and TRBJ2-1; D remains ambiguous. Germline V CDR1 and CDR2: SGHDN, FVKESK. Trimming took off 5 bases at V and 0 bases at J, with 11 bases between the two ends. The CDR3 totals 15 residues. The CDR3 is CASSAYWGSYNEQFF. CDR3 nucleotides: TGTGCCAGCAGCGCCTATTGGGGCTCCTACAATGAGCAGTTCTTC.

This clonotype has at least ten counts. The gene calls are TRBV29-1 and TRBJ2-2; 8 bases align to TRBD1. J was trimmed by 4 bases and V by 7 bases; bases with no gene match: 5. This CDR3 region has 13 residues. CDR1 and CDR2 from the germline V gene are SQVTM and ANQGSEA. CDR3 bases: TGCAGCGCCCAGACAGGGGTCACCGGGGAGCTGTTTTTT. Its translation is CSAQTGVTGELFF.

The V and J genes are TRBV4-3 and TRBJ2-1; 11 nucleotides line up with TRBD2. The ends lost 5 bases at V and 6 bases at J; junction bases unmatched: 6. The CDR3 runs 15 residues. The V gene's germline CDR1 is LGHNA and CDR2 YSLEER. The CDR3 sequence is CASSVSGRAGNEQFF. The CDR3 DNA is TGCGCCAGCAGCGTTAGCGGGAGGGCCGGCAATGAGCAGTTCTTC.

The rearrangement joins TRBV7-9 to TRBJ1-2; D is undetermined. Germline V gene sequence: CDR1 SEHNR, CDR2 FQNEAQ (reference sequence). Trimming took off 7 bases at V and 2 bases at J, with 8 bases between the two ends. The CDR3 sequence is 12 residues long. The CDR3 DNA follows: TGTGCCAGCACTCGTGTGAACTATGGCTACACCTTC. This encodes CASTRVNYGYTF.

CDR3 protein: CSARTGRYNEQFF. As DNA, the CDR3 is TGCAGTGCTAGGACGGGGAGGTACAATGAGCAGTTCTTC. This chain connects TRBV20-1 to TRBJ2-1, with D maybe TRBD2 (6 bases). This CDR3 contains 13 residues. Germline loops: CDR1 DFQATT, CDR2 SNEGSKA (reference sequence). Between the trimmed V and J ends, which lost 3 bases and 4 bases, there was a span of 10 bases.

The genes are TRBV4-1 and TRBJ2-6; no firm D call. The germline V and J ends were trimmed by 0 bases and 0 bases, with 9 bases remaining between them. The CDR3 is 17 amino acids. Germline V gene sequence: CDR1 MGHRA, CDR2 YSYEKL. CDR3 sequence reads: CASSQEAGSSGANVLTF. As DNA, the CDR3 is TGCGCCAGCAGCCAAGAGGCCGGCAGCTCTGGGGCCAACGTCCTGACTTTC.

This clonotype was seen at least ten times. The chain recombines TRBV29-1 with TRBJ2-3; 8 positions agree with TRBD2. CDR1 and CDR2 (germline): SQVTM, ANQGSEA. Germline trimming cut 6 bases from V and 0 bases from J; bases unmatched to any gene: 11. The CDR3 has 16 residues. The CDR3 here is CSVLAGTGLSTDTQYF. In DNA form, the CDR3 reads TGCAGCGTCCTAGCGGGTACAGGTTTAAGCACAGATACGCAGTATTTT.

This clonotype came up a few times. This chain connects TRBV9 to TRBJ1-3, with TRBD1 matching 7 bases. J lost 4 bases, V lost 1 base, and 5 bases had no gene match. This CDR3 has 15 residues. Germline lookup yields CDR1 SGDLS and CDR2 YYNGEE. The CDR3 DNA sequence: TGTGCCAGCAGCGTATCCAGGGGGGACGGAAACACCATATATTTT. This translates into CASSVSRGDGNTIYF.

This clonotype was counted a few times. The chain's CDR3 is CASSFGLAATGELFF. In DNA, the CDR3 is TGTGCCAGCAGCTTCGGACTAGCGGCCACCGGGGAGCTGTTTTTT. The chain is built from TRBV7-2 and TRBJ2-2; 10 bases align to TRBD2. The germline CDR1 and CDR2 sequences are SGHTA and FQGNSA. Trimming cost V 3 bases and J 4 bases; bases outside gene matches: 2. This CDR3 comprises 15 residues.

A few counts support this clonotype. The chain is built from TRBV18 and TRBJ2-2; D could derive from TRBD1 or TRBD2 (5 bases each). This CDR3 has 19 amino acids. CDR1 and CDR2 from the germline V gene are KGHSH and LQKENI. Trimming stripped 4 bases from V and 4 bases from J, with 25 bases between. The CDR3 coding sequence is TGTGCCAGCTCACTTGACACGGGGCGATGGCGGGTTATCACCGGGGAGCTGTTTTTT. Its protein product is CASSLDTGRWRVITGELFF.

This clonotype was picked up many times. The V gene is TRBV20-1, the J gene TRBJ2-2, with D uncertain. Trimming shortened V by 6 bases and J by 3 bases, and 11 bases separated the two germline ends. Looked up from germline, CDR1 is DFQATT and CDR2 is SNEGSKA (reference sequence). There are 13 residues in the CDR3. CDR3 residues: CSATLQDTGELFF. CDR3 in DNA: TGCAGTGCGACCCTACAAGACACCGGGGAGCTGTTTTTT.

CDR3 amino acids: CSLWTMGYTQYF. CDR3 DNA sequence: TGCAGCCTCTGGACCATGGGGTATACGCAGTATTTT. The genes are TRBV29-1 and TRBJ2-3; D gene uncertain. CDR3 length: 12 residues. Trimming stripped 8 bases from V and 7 bases from J, with 16 bases between. Germline CDR1 is SQVTM and CDR2 is ANQGSEA.

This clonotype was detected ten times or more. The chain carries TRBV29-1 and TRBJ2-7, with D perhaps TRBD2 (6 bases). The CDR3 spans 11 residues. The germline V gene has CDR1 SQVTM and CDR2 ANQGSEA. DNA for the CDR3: TGCGGAGGGATGATCTCCTACGAGCAGTACTTC. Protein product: CGGMISYEQYF.

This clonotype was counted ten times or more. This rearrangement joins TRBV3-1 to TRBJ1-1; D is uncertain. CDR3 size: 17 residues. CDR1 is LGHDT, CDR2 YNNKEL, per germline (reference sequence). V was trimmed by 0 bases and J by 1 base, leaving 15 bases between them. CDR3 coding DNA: TGTGCCAGCAGCCAAGAGACCGTCCTAACAGCGAACACTGAAGCTTTCTTT. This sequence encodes CASSQETVLTANTEAFF.

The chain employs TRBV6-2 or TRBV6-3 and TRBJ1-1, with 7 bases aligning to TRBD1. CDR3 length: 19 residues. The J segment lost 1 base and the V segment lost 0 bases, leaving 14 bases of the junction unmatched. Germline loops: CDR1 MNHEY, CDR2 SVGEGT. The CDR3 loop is CASSYSATGAGGENTEAFF. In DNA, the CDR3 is TGTGCCAGCAGTTACTCTGCCACAGGGGCCGGTGGGGAGAACACTGAAGCTTTCTTT.

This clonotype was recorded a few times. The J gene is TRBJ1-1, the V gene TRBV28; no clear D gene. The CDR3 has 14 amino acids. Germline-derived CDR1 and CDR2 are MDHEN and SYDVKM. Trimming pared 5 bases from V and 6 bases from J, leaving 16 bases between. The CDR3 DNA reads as TGTGCCAGCAGTCTCCTCGGTGAATTAGCTGAAGCTTTCTTT. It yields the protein CASSLLGELAEAFF.

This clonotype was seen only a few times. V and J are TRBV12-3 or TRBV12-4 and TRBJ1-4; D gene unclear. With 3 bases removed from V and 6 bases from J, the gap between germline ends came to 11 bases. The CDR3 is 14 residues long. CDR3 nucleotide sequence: TGTGCCAGCAGTTTTATCTCCGGGGATGAAAAACTGTTTTTT. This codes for CASSFISGDEKLFF.

Written as DNA, the CDR3 is TGTGCCAGCAGAACAGGGGACGAGCAGTACTTC. Translation gives CASRTGDEQYF. The rearrangement joins TRBV28 to TRBJ2-7; TRBD1 matches at 7 bases. Germline assignment: CDR1 MDHEN and CDR2 SYDVKM. This CDR3 contains 11 residues. V was clipped by 6 bases and J by 5 bases; unmatched bases: 1. Based on the CDR3 plus reference TRBV28 and TRBJ2-7, the full variable domain is DVKVTQSSRYLVKRTGEKVFLECVQDMDHENMFWYRQDPGLGLRLIYFSYDVKMKEKGDIPEGYSVSREKKERFSLILESASTNQTSMYLCASRTGDEQYFGPGTRLTVT.

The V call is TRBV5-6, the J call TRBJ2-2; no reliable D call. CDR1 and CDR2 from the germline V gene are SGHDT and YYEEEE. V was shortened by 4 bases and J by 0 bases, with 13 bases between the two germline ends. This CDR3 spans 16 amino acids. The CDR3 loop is CASSPRTFANTGELFF. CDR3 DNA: TGTGCCAGCAGCCCGCGGACGTTCGCGAACACCGGGGAGCTGTTTTTT.

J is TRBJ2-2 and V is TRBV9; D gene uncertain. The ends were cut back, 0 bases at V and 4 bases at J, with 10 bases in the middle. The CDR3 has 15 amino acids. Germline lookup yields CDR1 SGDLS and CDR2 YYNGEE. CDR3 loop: CASSVAGPRTGELFF. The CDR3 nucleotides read TGTGCCAGCAGCGTAGCCGGGCCCCGCACCGGGGAGCTGTTTTTT.

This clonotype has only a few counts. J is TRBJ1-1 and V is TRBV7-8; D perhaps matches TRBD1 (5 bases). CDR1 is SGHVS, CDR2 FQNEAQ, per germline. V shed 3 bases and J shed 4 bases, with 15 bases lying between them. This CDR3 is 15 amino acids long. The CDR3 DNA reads TGTGCCAGCAGCTTCCGGGGCCTCGGGGGCACTGAAGCTTTCTTT. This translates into CASSFRGLGGTEAFF. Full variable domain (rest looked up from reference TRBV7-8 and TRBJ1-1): GAGVSQSPRYKVAKRGQDVALRCDPISGHVSLFWYQQALGQGPEFLTYFQNEAQLDKSGLPSDRFFAERPEGSVSTLKIQRTQQEDSAVYLCASSFRGLGGTEAFFGQGTRLTVV.

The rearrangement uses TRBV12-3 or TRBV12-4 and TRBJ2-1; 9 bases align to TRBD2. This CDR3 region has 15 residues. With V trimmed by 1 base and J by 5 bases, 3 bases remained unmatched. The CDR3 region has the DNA TGTGCCAGCAGTTTAGGCGGGAGGGACCACAATGAGCAGTTCTTC. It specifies CASSLGGRDHNEQFF.

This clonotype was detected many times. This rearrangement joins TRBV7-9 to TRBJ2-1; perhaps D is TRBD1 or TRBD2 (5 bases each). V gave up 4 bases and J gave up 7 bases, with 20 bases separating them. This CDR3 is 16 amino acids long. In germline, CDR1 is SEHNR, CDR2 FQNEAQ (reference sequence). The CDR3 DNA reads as TGTGCCAGCAGCTCGGCCGGGACCCCGGAGAGAAATGAGCAGTTCTTC. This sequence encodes CASSSAGTPERNEQFF.